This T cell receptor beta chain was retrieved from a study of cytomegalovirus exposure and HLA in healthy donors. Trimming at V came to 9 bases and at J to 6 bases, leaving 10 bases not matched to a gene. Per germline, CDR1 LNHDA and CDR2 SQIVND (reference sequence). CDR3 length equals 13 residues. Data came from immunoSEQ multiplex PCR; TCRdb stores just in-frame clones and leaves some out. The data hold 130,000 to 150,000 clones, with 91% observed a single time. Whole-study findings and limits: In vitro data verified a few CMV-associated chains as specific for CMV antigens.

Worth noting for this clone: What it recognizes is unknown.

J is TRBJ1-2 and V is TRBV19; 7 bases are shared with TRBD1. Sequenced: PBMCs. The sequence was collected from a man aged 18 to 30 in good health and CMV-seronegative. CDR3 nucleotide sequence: TGTGCCAGCAGGGGACGCCAGGGGGATGGCTACACCTTC. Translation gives CASRGRQGDGYTF.